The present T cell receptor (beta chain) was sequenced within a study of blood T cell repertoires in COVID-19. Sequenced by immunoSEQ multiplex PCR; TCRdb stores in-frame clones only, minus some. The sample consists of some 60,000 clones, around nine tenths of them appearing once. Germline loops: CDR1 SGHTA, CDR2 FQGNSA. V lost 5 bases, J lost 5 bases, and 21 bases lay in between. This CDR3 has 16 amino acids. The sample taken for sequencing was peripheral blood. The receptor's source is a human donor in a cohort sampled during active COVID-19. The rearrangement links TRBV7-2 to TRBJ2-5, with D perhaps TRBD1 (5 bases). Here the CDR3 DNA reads TGTGCCAGCAGCACAGGCGTGGGCAGCGATTCGGAGACCCAGTACTTC. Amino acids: CASSTGVGSDSETQYF.